The present entry profiles one T cell receptor (beta chain) with its context. Its antigen remains unidentified. Base qualities are missing; no much larger clone stands one base away. The study was a case-control design nested within a healthcare worker cohort in London, UK, with weekly nasopharyngeal swab PCR tests and blood sampling. Healthcare workers were recruited between 23 and 31 March 2020, during the week of the UK lockdown, and were followed weekly for up to roughly 16 weeks. Trimming removed 5 bases from V and 7 bases from J, leaving 9 bases between the germline ends. CDR1 and CDR2 are read off the germline V gene as MDHEN and SYDVKM. From the cysteine through the phenylalanine, the CDR3 covers 12 amino acids. The kept DNA is CDR3 alone, 36 bases in frame from the first base. The data were obtained in a study of early T cells in non-severe SARS-CoV-2 infection (dated by TCRdb to about 2021). With regard to the full study: Because TCR sequencing relied on bulk RNA taken from unsorted whole blood, pairing of alpha and beta chains was not possible.

Study-wide findings and limitations: VDJdb matching was skewed toward anti-spike CD8 responses, so virus-specific expansions were likely underestimated and private and CD4 specificities were missed.

The receptor library was made with 5' RACE. Sequencing was carried out with a NextSeq 500. Unique molecular identifiers were attached to individual cDNA molecules in the TCR library protocol so that sequencing error and PCR bias could be corrected. Sequencing covered both TCR alpha and beta chains, and within each sample the abundances of alpha and beta sequences were tightly co-correlated. As for the authors' bioinformatics: V gene, J gene and CDR3 annotation of TCR sequences was performed with Decombinator V4. Expanded TCRs were defined as changing significantly between any two time points under a Poisson model with p below 0.0001. Abundances of TCRs were expressed as counts per million after normalisation to the total number of TCRs sequenced in each sample. TRAV1-2 paired with TRAJ12, TRAJ20 or TRAJ33 defined MAIT TCRs, while TRAV10 paired with TRAJ18 defined iNKT TCRs. VDJdb, accessed 1 November 2021, was searched for CMV, EBV and SARS-CoV-2 annotated TCRs, with TCRs annotated for multiple antigens excluded. Using fastp at Q25 and MiXCR, TCRdb reprocessed the public reads and kept productive beta chains. Every entry covers one CDR3 protein and lists the most common genes and DNA from its rows. These V and J calls are TCRdb output, not the study's own analysis. Present in this sample are 90,000 to 120,000 distinct CDR3 sequences, 8.5% to 14% of which were seen just once. Of the sample, about 8.1% falls within the top ten clones.

The rearrangement joined TRBV28 to TRBJ2-1; the D gene assignment is ambiguous. The sequence was obtained from an adult who was a healthcare worker with PCR-confirmed SARS-CoV-2 infection or an uninfected control (not recorded which). Material: whole blood. The CDR3 region reads CASSPALNEQFF. The base sequence is TGTGCCAGCAGTCCTGCCTTGAATGAGCAGTTCTTC.